This T cell receptor (beta chain) was captured in a study of blood T cell repertoires in COVID-19. Study-wide context: The cDNA or gDNA used as material had been derived from T cells, B-cell-depleted T cells, or PBMCs.

V trimming: 5 bases; J trimming: 8 bases; junction bases outside the gene matches: 6. The CDR3 extends over 15 amino acids. CDR1 SNHLY and CDR2 FYNNEI come from the germline V gene. Some clones are missing from TCRdb's copy, which holds only in-frame ones; the method was immunoSEQ multiplex PCR. This table has 200,000 to 250,000 clones, 75% to 90% appearing once. The age range of participants was about 18 to 95 years, with residence in 20 to 25 US areas. This chain joins TRBV2 and TRBJ2-1, with 13 bases lining up with TRBD2. The TCR originated in a woman aged 25 to 39 with acute COVID-19. The sequenced sample was PBMCs or T cells enriched from blood (not recorded which). In DNA, the CDR3 is TGTGCCAGCAGTCGACTAGCGGGGGGCGGGGATGAGCAGTTCTTC. Translation: CASSRLAGGGDEQFF.